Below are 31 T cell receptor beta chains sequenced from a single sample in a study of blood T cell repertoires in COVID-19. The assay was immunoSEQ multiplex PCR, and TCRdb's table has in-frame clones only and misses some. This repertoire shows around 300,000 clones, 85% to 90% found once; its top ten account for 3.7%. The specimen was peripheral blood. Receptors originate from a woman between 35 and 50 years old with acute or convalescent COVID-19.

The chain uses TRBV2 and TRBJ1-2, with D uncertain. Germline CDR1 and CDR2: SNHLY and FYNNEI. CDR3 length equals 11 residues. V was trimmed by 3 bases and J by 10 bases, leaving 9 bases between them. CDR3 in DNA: TGTGCCAGCAGTGACTTGAGGGCCTACACCTTC. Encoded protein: CASSDLRAYTF.

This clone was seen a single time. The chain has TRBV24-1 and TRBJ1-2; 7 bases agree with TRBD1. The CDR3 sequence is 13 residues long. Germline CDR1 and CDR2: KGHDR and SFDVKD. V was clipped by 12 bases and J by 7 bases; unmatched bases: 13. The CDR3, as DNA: TGTGCCGCCTCCGACAGGGAAATGCGTGGCTACACCTTC. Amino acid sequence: CAASDREMRGYTF.

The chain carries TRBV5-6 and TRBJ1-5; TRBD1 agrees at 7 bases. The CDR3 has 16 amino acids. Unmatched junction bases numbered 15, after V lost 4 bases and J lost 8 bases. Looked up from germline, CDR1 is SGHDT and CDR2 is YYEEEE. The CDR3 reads CASSLRQGMDSEPQHF. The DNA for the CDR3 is TGTGCCAGCAGCCTTCGACAGGGTATGGATTCGGAGCCCCAGCATTTT.

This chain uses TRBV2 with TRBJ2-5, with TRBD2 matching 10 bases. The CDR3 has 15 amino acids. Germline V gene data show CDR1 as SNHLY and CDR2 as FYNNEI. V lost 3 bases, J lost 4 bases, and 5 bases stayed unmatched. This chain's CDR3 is CASSDWTSGRETQYF. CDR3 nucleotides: TGTGCCAGCAGTGACTGGACTAGCGGAAGAGAGACCCAGTACTTC. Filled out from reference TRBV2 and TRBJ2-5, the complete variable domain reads EPEVTQTPSHQVTQMGQEVILRCVPISNHLYFYWYRQILGQKVEFLVSFYNNEISEKSEIFDDQFSVERPDGSNFTLKIRSTKLEDSAMYFCASSDWTSGRETQYFGPGTRLLVL.

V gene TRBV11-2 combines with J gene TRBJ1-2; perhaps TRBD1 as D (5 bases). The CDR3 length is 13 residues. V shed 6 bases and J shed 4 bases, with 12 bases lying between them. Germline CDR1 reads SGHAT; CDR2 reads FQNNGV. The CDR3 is CASSSGLGYGYTF. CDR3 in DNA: TGTGCCAGCAGTTCAGGGTTGGGCTATGGCTACACCTTC.

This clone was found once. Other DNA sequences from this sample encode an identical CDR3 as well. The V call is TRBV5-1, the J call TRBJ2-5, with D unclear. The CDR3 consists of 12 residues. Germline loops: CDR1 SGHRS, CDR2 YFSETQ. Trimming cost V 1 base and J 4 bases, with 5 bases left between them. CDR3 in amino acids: CASSLTGETQYF. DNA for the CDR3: TGCGCCAGCAGCTTGACCGGAGAGACCCAGTACTTC.

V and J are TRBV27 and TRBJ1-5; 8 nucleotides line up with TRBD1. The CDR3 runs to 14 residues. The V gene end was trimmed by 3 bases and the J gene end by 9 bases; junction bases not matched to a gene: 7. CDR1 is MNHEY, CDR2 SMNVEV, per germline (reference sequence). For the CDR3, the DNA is TGTGCCAGCAGTTTTGGACAGGGCACCGGGCCCCAGCATTTT. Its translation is CASSFGQGTGPQHF.

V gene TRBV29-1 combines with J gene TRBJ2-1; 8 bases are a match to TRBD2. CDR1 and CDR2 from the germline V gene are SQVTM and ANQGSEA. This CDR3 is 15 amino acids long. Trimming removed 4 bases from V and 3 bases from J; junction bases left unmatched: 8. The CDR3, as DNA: TGCAGCGTTGTAATCACTAGCGGAGGCTACAATGAGCAGTTCTTC. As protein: CSVVITSGGYNEQFF.

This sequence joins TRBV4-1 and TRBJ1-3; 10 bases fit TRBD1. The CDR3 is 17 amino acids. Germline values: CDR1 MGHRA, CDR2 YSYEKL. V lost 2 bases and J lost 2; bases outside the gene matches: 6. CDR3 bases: TGCGCCAGCAGCCAATGGATAGACAGGGGGCCTGGAAACACCATATATTTT. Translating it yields CASSQWIDRGPGNTIYF.

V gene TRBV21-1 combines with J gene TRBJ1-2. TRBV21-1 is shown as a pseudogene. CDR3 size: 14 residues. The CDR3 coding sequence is TGTGCCAGCAGCCTTAGGGGACTAAGCTATGGCTACACCTTC. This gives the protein CASSLRGLSYGYTF.

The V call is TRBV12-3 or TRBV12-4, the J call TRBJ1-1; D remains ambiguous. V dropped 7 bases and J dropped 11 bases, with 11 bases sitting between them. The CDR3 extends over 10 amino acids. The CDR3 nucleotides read TGTGCCAGCAAGTTGGACTTCGCTTTCTTT. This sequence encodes CASKLDFAFF.

This chain's CDR3 is CASSREGAIWNEQYV. The DNA for the CDR3 is TGTGCCAGCAGTCGCGAGGGGGCGATCTGGAACGAGCAGTACGTC. The J gene is TRBJ2-7, the V gene TRBV6-5; 7 nucleotides match TRBD1. V was pared by 5 bases and J by 5 bases, with 12 bases of the junction left unmatched. Per the germline V gene, CDR1 is MNHEY and CDR2 is SVGAGI. The CDR3 runs 15 residues.

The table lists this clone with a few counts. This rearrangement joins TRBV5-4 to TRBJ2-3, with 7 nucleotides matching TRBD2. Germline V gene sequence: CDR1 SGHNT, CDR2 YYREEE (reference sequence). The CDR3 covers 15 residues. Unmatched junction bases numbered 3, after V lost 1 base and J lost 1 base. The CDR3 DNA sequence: TGTGCCAGCAGCTTGAGCGGGGTACGCACAGATACGCAGTATTTT. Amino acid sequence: CASSLSGVRTDTQYF.

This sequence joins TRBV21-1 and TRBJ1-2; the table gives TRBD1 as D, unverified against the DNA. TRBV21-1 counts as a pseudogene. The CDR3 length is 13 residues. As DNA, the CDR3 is TGTGCCAGCGGACAGAGTGCTAACTATGGCTACACCTTC. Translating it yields CASGQSANYGYTF.

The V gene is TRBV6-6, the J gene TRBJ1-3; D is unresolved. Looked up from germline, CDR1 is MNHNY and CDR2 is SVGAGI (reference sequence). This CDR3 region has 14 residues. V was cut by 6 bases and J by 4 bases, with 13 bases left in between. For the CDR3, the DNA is TGTGCCAGCAGGGCCCCCTCGGAGGGAAACACCATATATTTT. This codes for CASRAPSEGNTIYF.

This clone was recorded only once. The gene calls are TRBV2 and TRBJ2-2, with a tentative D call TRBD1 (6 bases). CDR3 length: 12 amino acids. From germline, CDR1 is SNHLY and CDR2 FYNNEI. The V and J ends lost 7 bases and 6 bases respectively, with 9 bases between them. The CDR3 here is CASKQGSGELFF. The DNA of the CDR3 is TGTGCCAGCAAGCAGGGGTCCGGGGAGCTGTTTTTT.

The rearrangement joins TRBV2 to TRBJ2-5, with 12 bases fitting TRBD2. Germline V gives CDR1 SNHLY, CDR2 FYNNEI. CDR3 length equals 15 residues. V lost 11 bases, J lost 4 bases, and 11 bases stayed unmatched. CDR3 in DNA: TGTGCCGGAGGGGCTAGCGGGGGGGTAGGAGAGACCCAGTACTTC. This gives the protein CAGGASGGVGETQYF.

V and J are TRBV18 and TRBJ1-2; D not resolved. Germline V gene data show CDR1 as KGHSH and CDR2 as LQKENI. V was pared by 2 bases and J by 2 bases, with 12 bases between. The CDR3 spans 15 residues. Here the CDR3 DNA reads TGTGCCAGCTCACCATCGGGAGAGGGAAACTATGGCTACACCTTC. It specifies CASSPSGEGNYGYTF.

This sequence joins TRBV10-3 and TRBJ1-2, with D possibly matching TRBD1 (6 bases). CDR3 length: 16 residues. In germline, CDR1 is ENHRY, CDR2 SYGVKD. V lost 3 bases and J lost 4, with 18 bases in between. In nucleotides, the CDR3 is TGTGCCATCAGTGATCCGCTGGGGGGGCTTGGCTATGGCTACACCTTC. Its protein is CAISDPLGGLGYGYTF.

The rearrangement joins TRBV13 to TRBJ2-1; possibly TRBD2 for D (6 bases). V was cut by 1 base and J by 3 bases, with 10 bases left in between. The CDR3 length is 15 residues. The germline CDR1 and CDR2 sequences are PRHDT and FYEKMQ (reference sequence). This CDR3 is CASSLAKTSYNEQFF. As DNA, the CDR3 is TGTGCCAGCAGCTTAGCTAAGACTAGCTACAATGAGCAGTTCTTC.

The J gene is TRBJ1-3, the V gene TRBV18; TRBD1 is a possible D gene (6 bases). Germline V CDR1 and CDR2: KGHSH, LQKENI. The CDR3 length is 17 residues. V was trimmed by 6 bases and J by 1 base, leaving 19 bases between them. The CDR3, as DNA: TGTGCCAGCTCGACCCGGGGGGGGCTTACGTCTGGAAACACCATATATTTT. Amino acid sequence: CASSTRGGLTSGNTIYF.

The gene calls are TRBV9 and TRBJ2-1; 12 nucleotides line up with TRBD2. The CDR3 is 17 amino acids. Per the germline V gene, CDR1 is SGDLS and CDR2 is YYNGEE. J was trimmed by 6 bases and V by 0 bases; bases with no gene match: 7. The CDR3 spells CASSVEARTSGVNEQFF. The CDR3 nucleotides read TGTGCCAGCAGCGTAGAGGCTCGGACTAGCGGGGTCAATGAGCAGTTCTTC.

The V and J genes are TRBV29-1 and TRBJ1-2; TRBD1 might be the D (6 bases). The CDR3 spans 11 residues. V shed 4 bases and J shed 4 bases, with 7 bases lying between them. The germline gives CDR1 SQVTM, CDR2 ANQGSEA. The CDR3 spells CSVVGGYGYTF. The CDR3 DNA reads TGCAGCGTTGTAGGGGGCTATGGCTACACCTTC.

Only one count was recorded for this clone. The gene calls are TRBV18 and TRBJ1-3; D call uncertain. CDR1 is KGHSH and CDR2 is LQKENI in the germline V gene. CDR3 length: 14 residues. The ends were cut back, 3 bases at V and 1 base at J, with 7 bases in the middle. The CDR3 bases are TGTGCCAGCTCACCCCGGGAGTCTGGAAACACCATATATTTT. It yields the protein CASSPRESGNTIYF.

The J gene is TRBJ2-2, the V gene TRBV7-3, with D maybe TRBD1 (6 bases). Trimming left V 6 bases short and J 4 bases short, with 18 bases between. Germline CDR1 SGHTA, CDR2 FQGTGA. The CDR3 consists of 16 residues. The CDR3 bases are TGTGCCAGCAGGTTGGGTACAGGGTTGGGCACCGGGGAGCTGTTTTTT. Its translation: CASRLGTGLGTGELFF. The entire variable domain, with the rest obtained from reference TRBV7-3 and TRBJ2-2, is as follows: GAGVSQTPSNKVTEKGKYVELRCDPISGHTALYWYRQSLGQGPEFLIYFQGTGAADDSGLPNDRFFAVRPEGSVSTLKIQRTERGDSAVYLCASRLGTGLGTGELFFGEGSRLTVL.

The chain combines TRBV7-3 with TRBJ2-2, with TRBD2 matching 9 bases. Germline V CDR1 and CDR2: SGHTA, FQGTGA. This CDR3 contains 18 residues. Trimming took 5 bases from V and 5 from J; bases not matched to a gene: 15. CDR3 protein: CASSPRSGGSLATGELFF. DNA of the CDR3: TGTGCCAGCAGCCCTCGGAGCGGGGGGTCCCTGGCGACCGGGGAGCTGTTTTTT.

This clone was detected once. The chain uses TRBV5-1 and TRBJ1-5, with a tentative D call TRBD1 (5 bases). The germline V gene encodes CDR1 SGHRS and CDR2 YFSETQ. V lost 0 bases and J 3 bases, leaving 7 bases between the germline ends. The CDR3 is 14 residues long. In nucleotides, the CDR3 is TGCGCCAGCAGCTTGGCAGGGTACAATCAGCCCCAGCATTTT. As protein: CASSLAGYNQPQHF.

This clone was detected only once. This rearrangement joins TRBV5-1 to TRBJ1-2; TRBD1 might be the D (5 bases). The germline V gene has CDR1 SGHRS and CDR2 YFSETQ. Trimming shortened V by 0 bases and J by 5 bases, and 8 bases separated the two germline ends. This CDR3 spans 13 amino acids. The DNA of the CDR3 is TGCGCCAGCAGCTTGGGACAGTTATATGGCTACACCTTC. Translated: CASSLGQLYGYTF.

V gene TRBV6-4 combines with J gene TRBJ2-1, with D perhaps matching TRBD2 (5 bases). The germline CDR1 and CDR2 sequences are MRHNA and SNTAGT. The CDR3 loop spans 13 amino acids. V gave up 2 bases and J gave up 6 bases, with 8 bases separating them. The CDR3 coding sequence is TGTGCCAGCAGTGACCACCGGGGCAATGAGCAGTTCTTC. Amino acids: CASSDHRGNEQFF.

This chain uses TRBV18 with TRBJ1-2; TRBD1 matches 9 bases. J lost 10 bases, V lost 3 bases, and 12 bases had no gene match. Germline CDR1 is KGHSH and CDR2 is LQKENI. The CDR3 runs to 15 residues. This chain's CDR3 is CASSPRGDRETFYTF. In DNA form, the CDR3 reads TGTGCCAGCTCACCCCGAGGGGACAGGGAAACGTTCTACACCTTC. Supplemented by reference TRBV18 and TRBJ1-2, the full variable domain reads NAGVMQNPRHLVRRRGQEARLRCSPMKGHSHVYWYRQLPEEGLKFMVYLQKENIIDESGMPKERFSAEFPKEGPSILRIQQVVRGDSAAYFCASSPRGDRETFYTFGSGTRLTVV.

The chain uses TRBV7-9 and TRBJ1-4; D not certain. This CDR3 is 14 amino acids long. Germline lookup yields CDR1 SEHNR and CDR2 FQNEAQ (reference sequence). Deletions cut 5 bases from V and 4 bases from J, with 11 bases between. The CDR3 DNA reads TGTGCCAGCAGCGCGGGTATTAATAATGAAAAACTGTTTTTT. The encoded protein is CASSAGINNEKLFF.